This T cell receptor beta chain derives from a study of shared clonotypes between healthy human individuals. The naive CD8 subset, CD45RO-negative cells positively selected for CCR7, excluded terminally differentiated effector memory CD45RA+ cells. Only in-frame clones appear in the TCRdb table, and some are missing; sequencing was by immunoSEQ multiplex PCR. The sample includes over 2,000,000 clones, around 95% of them seen just once. V shed 4 bases, J shed 11 bases, and the junction held 10 bases outside the gene matches. This CDR3 region has 14 residues. Germline V CDR1 and CDR2: MDHEN, SYDVKM. The sequencing sample was made of naive CD8+ T cells from PBMCs. This TCR derives from a young man in good health. Some clones in this sample may be carry-over from other donors' samples. The chain has TRBV28 and TRBJ1-4; 7 nucleotides align to TRBD1. CDR3 sequence: CASSWEGRGDKLFF. CDR3 nucleotides: TGTGCCAGCAGTTGGGAGGGCAGGGGGGATAAACTGTTTTTT.